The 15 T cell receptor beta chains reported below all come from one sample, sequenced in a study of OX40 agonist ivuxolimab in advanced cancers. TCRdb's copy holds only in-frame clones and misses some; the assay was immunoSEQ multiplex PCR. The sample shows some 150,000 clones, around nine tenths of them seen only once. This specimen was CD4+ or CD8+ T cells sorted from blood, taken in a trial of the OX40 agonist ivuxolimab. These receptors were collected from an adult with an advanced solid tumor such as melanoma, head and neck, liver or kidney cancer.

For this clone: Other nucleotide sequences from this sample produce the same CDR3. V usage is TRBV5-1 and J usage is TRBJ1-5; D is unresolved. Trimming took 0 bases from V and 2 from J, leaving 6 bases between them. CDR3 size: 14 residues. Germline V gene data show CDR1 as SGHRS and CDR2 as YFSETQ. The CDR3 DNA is TGCGCCAGCAGCTTGGAGGGTGGCAATCAGCCCCAGCATTTT. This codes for CASSLEGGNQPQHF.

CDR3 in amino acids: CASSVGLGVDTQYF. CDR3 coding DNA: TGTGCCAGCAGCGTAGGGCTAGGGGTTGATACGCAGTATTTT. This chain links TRBV9 with TRBJ2-3; maybe TRBD1 (5 bases). CDR1 and CDR2 (germline): SGDLS, YYNGEE. Between the trimmed V and J ends, which lost 0 bases and 6 bases, there was a span of 11 bases. The CDR3 length is 14 residues.

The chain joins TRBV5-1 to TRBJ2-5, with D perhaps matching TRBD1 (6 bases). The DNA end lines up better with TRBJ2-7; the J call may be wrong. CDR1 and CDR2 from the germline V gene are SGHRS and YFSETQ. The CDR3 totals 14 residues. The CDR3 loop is CASSLTGYSYEQYF. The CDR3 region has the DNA TGCGCCAGCAGCTTGACAGGGTACTCCTACGAGCAGTACTTC.

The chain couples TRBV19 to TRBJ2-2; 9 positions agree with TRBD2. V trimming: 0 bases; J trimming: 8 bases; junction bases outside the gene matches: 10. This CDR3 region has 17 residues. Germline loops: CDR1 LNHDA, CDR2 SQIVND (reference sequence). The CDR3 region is CASSIDLGGRAQGELFF. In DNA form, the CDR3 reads TGTGCCAGTAGTATAGATCTGGGCGGGAGGGCCCAGGGGGAGCTGTTTTTT.

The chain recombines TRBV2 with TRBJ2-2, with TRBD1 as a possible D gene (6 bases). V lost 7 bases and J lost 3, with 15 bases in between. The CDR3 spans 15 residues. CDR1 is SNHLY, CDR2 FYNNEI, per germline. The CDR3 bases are TGTGCCAGCACCCCGGACAGTTTCTACACCGGGGAGCTGTTTTTT. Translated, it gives CASTPDSFYTGELFF.

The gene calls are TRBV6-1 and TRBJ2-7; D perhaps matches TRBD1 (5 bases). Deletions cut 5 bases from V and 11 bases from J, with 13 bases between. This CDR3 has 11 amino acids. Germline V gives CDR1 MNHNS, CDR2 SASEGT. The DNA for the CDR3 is TGTGCCAGCAGTATTCGACAGTTAGAGTACTTC. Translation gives CASSIRQLEYF.

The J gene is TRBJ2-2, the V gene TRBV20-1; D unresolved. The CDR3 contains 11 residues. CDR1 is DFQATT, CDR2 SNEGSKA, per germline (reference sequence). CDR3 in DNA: TGCAGCCCGGCGAACACCGGGGAGCTGTTTTTT. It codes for CSPANTGELFF.

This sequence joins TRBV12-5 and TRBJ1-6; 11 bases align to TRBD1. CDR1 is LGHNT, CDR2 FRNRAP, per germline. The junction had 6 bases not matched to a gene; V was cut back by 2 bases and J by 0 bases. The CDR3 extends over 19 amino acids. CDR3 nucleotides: TGTGCTAGTGGTTTGATCTCCGGGACAGGGGGCTCCTATAATTCACCCCTCCACTTT. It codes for CASGLISGTGGSYNSPLHF. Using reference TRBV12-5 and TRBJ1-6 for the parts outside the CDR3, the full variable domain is DARVTQTPRHKVTEMGQEVTMRCQPILGHNTVFWYRQTMMQGLELLAYFRNRAPLDDSGMPKDRFSAEMPDATLATLKIQPSEPRDSAVYFCASGLISGTGGSYNSPLHFGNGTRLTVT.

The CDR3 DNA is TGTGCCAGCAGTTTATGGCTAGCTGGGGCCAACGTCCTGACTTTC. It specifies CASSLWLAGANVLTF. The chain joins TRBV27 to TRBJ2-6; no reliable D call. V was pared by 1 base and J by 2 bases, with 6 bases between. The CDR3 covers 15 residues. Germline values: CDR1 MNHEY, CDR2 SMNVEV (reference sequence).

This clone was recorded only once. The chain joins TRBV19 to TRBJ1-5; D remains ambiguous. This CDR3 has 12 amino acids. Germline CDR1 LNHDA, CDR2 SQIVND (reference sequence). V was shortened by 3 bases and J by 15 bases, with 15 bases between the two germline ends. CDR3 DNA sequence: TGTGCCAGTAGTATCCCCAGCTCTTTTTTGCATTTT. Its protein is CASSIPSSFLHF.

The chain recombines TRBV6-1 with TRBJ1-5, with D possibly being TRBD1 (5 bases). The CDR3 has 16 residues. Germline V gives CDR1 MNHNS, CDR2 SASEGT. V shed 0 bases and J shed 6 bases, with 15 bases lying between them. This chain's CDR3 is CASSEAIRGAGQPQHF. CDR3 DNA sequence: TGTGCCAGCAGTGAAGCGATCCGGGGCGCAGGTCAGCCCCAGCATTTT.

The CDR3 bases are TGTGCCTGGAGTGTATTTGGGACACCCAACAATGAGCAGTTCTTC. It specifies CAWSVFGTPNNEQFF. The rearrangement joins TRBV30 to TRBJ2-1; tentatively, D is TRBD1 (6 bases). The CDR3 spans 15 residues. Germline-derived CDR1 and CDR2 are GTSNPN and SVGIG (reference sequence). Trimming cost V 0 bases and J 5 bases, with 14 bases left between them.

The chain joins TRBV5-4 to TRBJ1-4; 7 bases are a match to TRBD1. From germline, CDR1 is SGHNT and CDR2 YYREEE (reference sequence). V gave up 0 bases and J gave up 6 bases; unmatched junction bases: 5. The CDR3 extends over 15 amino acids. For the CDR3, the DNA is TGTGCCAGCAGCTTGGGCAAGGGGGCGGATGAAAAACTGTTTTTT. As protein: CASSLGKGADEKLFF.

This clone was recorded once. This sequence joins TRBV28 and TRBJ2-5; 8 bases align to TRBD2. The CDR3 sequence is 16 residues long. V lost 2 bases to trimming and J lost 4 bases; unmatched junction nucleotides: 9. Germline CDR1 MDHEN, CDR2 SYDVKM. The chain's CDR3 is CASSLVTGGPGETQYF. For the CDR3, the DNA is TGTGCCAGCAGTTTAGTAACGGGAGGGCCGGGAGAGACCCAGTACTTC.

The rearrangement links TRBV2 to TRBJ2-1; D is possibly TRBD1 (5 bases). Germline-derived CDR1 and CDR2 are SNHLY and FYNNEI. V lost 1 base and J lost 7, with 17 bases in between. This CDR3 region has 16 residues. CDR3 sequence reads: CASSEEGYVELNEQFF. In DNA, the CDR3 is TGTGCCAGCAGTGAAGAGGGGTACGTCGAGCTGAATGAGCAGTTCTTC.